The source of this T cell receptor beta chain is a study of CD8 T cells in ankylosing spondylitis. This CDR3 comprises 18 residues. V was clipped by 3 bases and J by 3 bases; unmatched bases: 12. Germline V gene data show CDR1 as SGHKS and CDR2 as YYEKEE (reference sequence). TCRdb fed the 5' RACE reads into MiXCR, producing one record per CDR3 protein. The sample has around 280,000 distinct CDR3 sequences, about 20% seen once. This clonotype was counted a few times. What it binds is unknown. Findings and limits, study-wide: A motif of 7 to 9 highly homologous TCR beta variants was seen as apparently characteristic of ankylosing spondylitis blood. Significant enrichment of disease-linked clones was reported in matched ankylosing spondylitis synovial fluid. In peripheral blood, disease-linked CD8+ clones occurred at relatively low frequencies. Prior work had noted some motif variants in reactive arthritis blood and synovial fluid.

The sample was blood, either unsorted or a sorted T cell fraction (not recorded which). The chain links TRBV5-5 to TRBJ2-2; 9 bases are shared with TRBD1. The sequence was collected from a male donor with ankylosing spondylitis or in good health (not recorded which). The CDR3 loop is CASSSRTGVGWDTGELFF. The CDR3, as DNA: TGTGCCAGCAGCTCGAGGACAGGGGTTGGATGGGACACCGGGGAGCTGTTTTTT.